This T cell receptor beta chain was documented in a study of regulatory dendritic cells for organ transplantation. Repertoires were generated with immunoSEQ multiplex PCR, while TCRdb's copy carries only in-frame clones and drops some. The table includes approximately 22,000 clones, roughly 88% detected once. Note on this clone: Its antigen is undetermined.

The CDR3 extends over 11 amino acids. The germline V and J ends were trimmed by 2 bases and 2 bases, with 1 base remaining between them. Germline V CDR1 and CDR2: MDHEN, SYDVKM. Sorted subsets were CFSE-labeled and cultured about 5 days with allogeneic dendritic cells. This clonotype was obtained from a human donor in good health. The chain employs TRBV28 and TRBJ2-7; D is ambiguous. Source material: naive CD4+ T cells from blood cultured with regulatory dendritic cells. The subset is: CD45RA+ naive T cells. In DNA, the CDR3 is TGTGCCAGCAGTTTAGCCTACGAGCAGTACTTC. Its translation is CASSLAYEQYF.